The T cell receptor beta chain described here comes from a study of Ad26.COV2.S vaccination and SARS-CoV-2 variants. The wider study: Once, or twice with 56 days between doses, Ad26.COV2.S was given intramuscularly.

Described treatment: some 19 received Ad26.COV2.S at low or high dose, single or two shots; about 5 received placebo; per-sample allocation not given. Samples were taken on day 63 after the first vaccine or placebo injection. Measured with immunoSEQ multiplex PCR; TCRdb has only the in-frame clones, and not every one. The sample consists of about 680,000 clones, about 90% of them appearing once. The study, taken as a whole, reports: Spike-specific TCR breadth in vaccine recipients exceeded that seen in placebo recipients. Vaccinees reportedly had broad spike-specific CD8+ and CD4+ T cell responses.

As concerns this clone: As yet, its antigen is unknown.

The receptor was isolated from a person aged 18-60 years who received the Ad26.COV2.S COVID-19 vaccine or a placebo. The sample in question was peripheral blood, obtained in a trial of Ad26.COV2.S vaccine versus placebo.

CDR3 in amino acids: CAWSGDDYGYTF. In nucleotides, the CDR3 is TGTGCCTGGAGTGGGGACGACTATGGCTACACCTTC. V usage is TRBV30 and J usage is TRBJ1-2, with D perhaps matching TRBD1 (5 bases). There are 12 residues in the CDR3. CDR1 is GTSNPN, CDR2 SVGIG, per germline (reference sequence). The germline V and J ends were trimmed by 1 base and 3 bases, with 6 bases remaining between them.